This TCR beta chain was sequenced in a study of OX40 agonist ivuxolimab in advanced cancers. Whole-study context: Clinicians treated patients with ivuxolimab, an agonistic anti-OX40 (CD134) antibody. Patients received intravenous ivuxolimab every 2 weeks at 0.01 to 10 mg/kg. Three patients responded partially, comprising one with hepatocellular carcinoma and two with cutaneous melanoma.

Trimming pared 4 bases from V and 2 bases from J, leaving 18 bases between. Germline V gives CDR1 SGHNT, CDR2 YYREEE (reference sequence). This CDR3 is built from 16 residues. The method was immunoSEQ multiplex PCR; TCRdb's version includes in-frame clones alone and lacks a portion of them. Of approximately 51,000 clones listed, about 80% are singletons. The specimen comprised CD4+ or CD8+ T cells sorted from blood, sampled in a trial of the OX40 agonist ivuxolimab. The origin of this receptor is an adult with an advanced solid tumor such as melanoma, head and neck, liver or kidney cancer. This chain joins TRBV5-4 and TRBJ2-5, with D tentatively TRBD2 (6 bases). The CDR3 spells CASSHTRELRQETQYF. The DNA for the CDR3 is TGTGCCAGCAGCCATACTCGGGAGCTTAGGCAAGAGACCCAGTACTTC. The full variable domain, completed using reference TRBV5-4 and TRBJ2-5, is ETGVTQSPTHLIKTRGQQVTLRCSSQSGHNTVSWYQQALGQGPQFIFQYYREEENGRGNFPPRFSGLQFPNYSSELNVNALELDDSALYLCASSHTRELRQETQYFGPGTRLLVL.